These 25 T cell receptor beta chains came from one sample sequenced in a study of vaccination effects on CD4 cells after COVID-19. Clones were sequenced by immunoSEQ multiplex PCR, and TCRdb holds only the in-frame ones, with some missing. The sample comprises approximately 20,000 clones, roughly 80% of which are singletons, and approximately 17% rests with the top ten. No antigen is known for these receptors. Antigen-specific CD4+ T cell clonotypes were called by their expansion after viral peptide-pool culture in ViraFEST. Isolating CD4+ T cells followed 9 to 11 days of culture. The person had PCR-confirmed SARS-CoV-2 infection between March and December 2020. The material was CD4+ T cells from PBMCs cultured with SARS-CoV-2 spike peptides, obtained before COVID-19 vaccination. These receptors were taken from a human donor who had a prior SARS-CoV-2 infection.

The CDR3 bases are TGTGCCAGCAGCTTTCTAGTTAGCACAGATACGCAGTATTTT. This codes for CASSFLVSTDTQYF. The chain has TRBV11-3 and TRBJ2-3; the D is unclear. The CDR3 is 14 amino acids. CDR1 and CDR2 (germline): SGHNT, YENEEA. Deletions cut 3 bases from V and 0 bases from J, with 7 bases between.

A single count supports this clone. The DNA for the CDR3 is TGTGCCTGGAGTGCAGGGGGGGGAAATGAAAAACTGTTTTTT. Its protein is CAWSAGGGNEKLFF. The rearrangement joins TRBV30 to TRBJ1-4; TRBD1 matches 7 bases. The V gene end was trimmed by 1 base and the J gene end by 5 bases; junction bases not matched to a gene: 4. The CDR3 loop spans 14 amino acids. Germline-derived CDR1 and CDR2 are GTSNPN and SVGIG (reference sequence). The complete variable domain, with remaining parts taken from reference TRBV30 and TRBJ1-4, reads SQTIHQWPATLVQPVGSPLSLECTVEGTSNPNLYWYRQAAGRGLQLLFYSVGIGQISSEVPQNLSASRPQDRQFILSSKKLLLSDSGFYLCAWSAGGGNEKLFFGSGTQLSVL.

This chain uses TRBV30 with TRBJ1-2; a weak D match, TRBD1 (5 bases). The V gene's germline CDR1 is GTSNPN and CDR2 SVGIG (reference sequence). Trimming took off 3 bases at V and 7 bases at J, with 15 bases between the two ends. The CDR3 has 13 residues. DNA of the CDR3: TGTGCCTGGAGAATTCAGGGTTTGGGTGGCTACACCTTC. Encoded protein: CAWRIQGLGGYTF.

The chain employs TRBV11-2 and TRBJ2-1, with D perhaps matching TRBD2 (6 bases). Looked up from germline, CDR1 is SGHAT and CDR2 is FQNNGV. There are 15 residues in the CDR3. V shed 4 bases and J shed 10 bases, with 20 bases lying between them. CDR3 in amino acids: CASSSVTSGVIEQFF. The CDR3 DNA follows: TGTGCCAGCAGCTCCGTCACCTCGGGGGTCATAGAGCAGTTCTTC.

The rearrangement uses TRBV7-2 and TRBJ1-1; D is ambiguous. Germline CDR1 and CDR2: SGHTA and FQGNSA. Trimming cost V 2 bases and J 3 bases, with 13 bases left between them. The CDR3 consists of 15 residues. As DNA, the CDR3 is TGTGCCAGCAGCTTATACGGCAATTGGGACACTGAAGCTTTCTTT. Amino acid sequence: CASSLYGNWDTEAFF. The complete variable domain, with remaining parts taken from reference TRBV7-2 and TRBJ1-1, reads GAGVSQSPSNKVTEKGKDVELRCDPISGHTALYWYRQSLGQGLEFLIYFQGNSAPDKSGLPSDRFSAERTGGSVSTLTIQRTQQEDSAVYLCASSLYGNWDTEAFFGQGTRLTVV.

The chain combines TRBV5-1 with TRBJ2-5, with a weak D call TRBD2 (6 bases). The V end was cut by 5 bases, the J end by 5 bases, with 19 bases between. The CDR3 contains 15 residues. Germline V CDR1 and CDR2: SGHRS, YFSETQ. CDR3 sequence: CASSVLPGEGETQYF. The CDR3 coding sequence is TGCGCCAGCAGTGTCCTCCCGGGAGAGGGGGAGACCCAGTACTTC.

The chain recombines TRBV6-5 with TRBJ2-1; TRBD1 might be the D (5 bases). Trimming cost V 4 bases and J 1 base, with 11 bases left between them. CDR3 length: 15 amino acids. Germline CDR1 and CDR2: MNHEY and SVGAGI. The CDR3 nucleotides are TGTGCCAGCAGTTTGGGGCGGTCGTCCTACAATGAGCAGTTCTTC. As protein: CASSLGRSSYNEQFF.

This clone is categorized as large (0.1 to 1%). J is TRBJ2-7 and V is TRBV7-2; 8 bases agree with TRBD1. With V trimmed by 1 base and J by 7 bases, 6 bases remained unmatched. Germline V lookup: CDR1 SGHTA, CDR2 FQGNSA. The CDR3 runs to 14 residues. The CDR3 spells CASSLELQGAEQYF. The CDR3, as DNA: TGTGCCAGCAGCTTAGAGTTGCAGGGGGCGGAGCAGTACTTC.

The chain links TRBV6-6 to TRBJ1-4; D not certain. V shed 2 bases and J shed 4 bases, with 14 bases lying between them. Germline values: CDR1 MNHNY, CDR2 SVGAGI (reference sequence). The CDR3 loop spans 16 amino acids. The CDR3 sequence is CASSYRLPIINEKLFF. CDR3 nucleotides: TGTGCCAGCAGTTACCGCCTGCCAATAATTAATGAAAAACTGTTTTTT.

V gene TRBV7-8 combines with J gene TRBJ2-1; TRBD2 is a possible D gene (6 bases). V gave up 4 bases and J gave up 0 bases, with 28 bases separating them. The CDR3 runs to 21 residues. Germline CDR1 SGHVS, CDR2 FQNEAQ. CDR3: CASSSNLGFMGGLGSYNEQFF. Written as DNA, the CDR3 is TGTGCCAGCAGCTCCAATTTAGGGTTTATGGGGGGATTAGGCTCCTACAATGAGCAGTTCTTC.

The gene calls are TRBV7-9 and TRBJ1-1; TRBD1 aligns across 8 bases. CDR1 SEHNR and CDR2 FQNEAQ come from the germline V gene (reference sequence). V dropped 5 bases and J dropped 7; count of bases not matched to a gene: 3. This CDR3 has 12 residues. The CDR3 is CASSPGTGEAFF. The CDR3 coding sequence is TGTGCCAGCAGCCCCGGGACAGGTGAAGCTTTCTTT.

The chain combines TRBV4-3 with TRBJ1-5, with D perhaps matching TRBD1 (5 bases). V lost 1 base to trimming and J lost 6 bases, with 13 bases between them. Germline CDR1 is LGHNA and CDR2 is YSLEER. The CDR3 totals 15 residues. This chain's CDR3 is CASSQVYGAGQPQHF. The CDR3 coding sequence is TGCGCCAGCAGCCAAGTATACGGGGCGGGTCAGCCCCAGCATTTT.

This clone rates as large (0.1 to 1%). CDR3 nucleotide sequence: TGTGCCAGCAGCACAAAGGAAGGGACAGGAGTTTACAATGAAGCTTTCTTT. Translation gives CASSTKEGTGVYNEAFF. The V and J genes are TRBV7-3 and TRBJ1-1, with 8 nucleotides matching TRBD1. Per germline, CDR1 SGHTA and CDR2 FQGTGA. There are 17 residues in the CDR3. J was trimmed by 7 bases and V by 5 bases; bases with no gene match: 18.

The chain recombines TRBV5-5 with TRBJ2-1; 12 bases match TRBD2. From germline, CDR1 is SGHKS and CDR2 YYEKEE (reference sequence). The CDR3 spans 17 residues. V shed 3 bases and J 8 bases; nucleotides not matched to a gene: 12. The CDR3 reads CASSYPTSGSGRDEQFF. CDR3 nucleotide sequence: TGTGCCAGCAGCTACCCGACTAGCGGGAGTGGGAGAGATGAGCAGTTCTTC.

V and J are TRBV15 and TRBJ1-5; 10 bases agree with TRBD1. J lost 1 base, V lost 5 bases, and 8 bases had no gene match. The CDR3 runs 17 residues. CDR1 LNHNV and CDR2 YYDKDF come from the germline V gene (reference sequence). The CDR3 DNA is TGTGCCACCAGCCGGACAGGGGGGAATAGGAGCAATCAGCCCCAGCATTTT. Translating it yields CATSRTGGNRSNQPQHF.

The CDR3: CASSQRILAGGLGNEQFF. Here the CDR3 DNA reads TGTGCCAGCAGCCAAAGAATACTAGCGGGGGGGCTGGGGAATGAGCAGTTCTTC. The rearrangement uses TRBV7-6 and TRBJ2-1; 13 bases are a match to TRBD2. This CDR3 is built from 18 residues. Germline-derived CDR1 and CDR2 are SGHVS and FNYEAQ. Trimming cost V 5 bases and J 7 bases; bases outside gene matches: 14.

The gene calls are TRBV12-5 and TRBJ2-1; 8 bases agree with TRBD1. The CDR3 sequence is 14 residues long. In germline, CDR1 is LGHNT, CDR2 FRNRAP. Unmatched junction bases numbered 5, after V lost 6 bases and J lost 4 bases. CDR3 sequence reads: CASGGQGKYNEQFF. The CDR3 DNA follows: TGTGCTAGTGGAGGACAGGGAAAATACAATGAGCAGTTCTTC.

The table lists this clone with a count of one. The CDR3 DNA follows: TGTGCCAGCAGCGCTATGGACATCTTGGGTGAAGCTTTCTTT. Translated, it gives CASSAMDILGEAFF. The chain has TRBV6-5 and TRBJ1-1, with D possibly TRBD1 on 5 matching bases. This CDR3 region has 14 residues. With 6 bases removed from V and 7 bases from J, the gap between germline ends came to 18 bases. In germline, CDR1 is MNHEY, CDR2 SVGAGI.

The gene calls are TRBV12-3 or TRBV12-4 and TRBJ1-5; tentatively, D is TRBD1 (5 bases). The CDR3 consists of 12 residues. Trimming pared 5 bases from V and 9 bases from J, leaving 11 bases between. The CDR3 sequence: CASSGGGRPQHF. The CDR3 coding sequence is TGTGCCAGCAGTGGGGGGGGAAGGCCCCAGCATTTT.

V gene TRBV7-9 combines with J gene TRBJ1-2; possible D gene TRBD1, 5 bases. The germline V gene has CDR1 SEHNR and CDR2 FQNEAQ (reference sequence). CDR3 length: 16 amino acids. With 3 bases removed from V and 0 bases from J, the gap between germline ends came to 14 bases. The CDR3 reads CASSFGGLPSNYGYTF. CDR3 coding DNA: TGTGCCAGCAGCTTCGGGGGACTTCCTTCTAACTATGGCTACACCTTC.

The chain links TRBV18 to TRBJ2-5; D uncertain. CDR3 length: 13 amino acids. CDR1 and CDR2 (germline): KGHSH, LQKENI. The germline V and J ends were trimmed by 3 bases and 3 bases, with 8 bases remaining between them. The CDR3 reads CASSPMAEETQYF. The CDR3 DNA sequence: TGTGCCAGCTCACCCATGGCGGAAGAGACCCAGTACTTC.

The chain has TRBV7-2 and TRBJ2-1; D unclear. V was clipped by 1 base and J by 15 bases, with 13 bases between them. The CDR3 loop spans 12 amino acids. Germline CDR1 SGHTA, CDR2 FQGNSA. CDR3 residues: CASSLGPKRPFF. The CDR3 bases are TGTGCCAGCAGCTTAGGCCCCAAACGCCCGTTCTTC.

The chain is built from TRBV3-1 (or the pseudogene TRBV3-2) and TRBJ2-7; 9 bases are a match to TRBD1. Per germline, CDR1 LGHDT and CDR2 YNNKEL (reference sequence). V lost 1 base to trimming and J lost 5 bases; unmatched junction nucleotides: 9. There are 16 residues in the CDR3. CDR3 sequence reads: CASSQVTRDRVHEQYF. The CDR3 region has the DNA TGTGCCAGCAGCCAAGTAACCCGGGACAGGGTGCACGAGCAGTACTTC.

J is TRBJ1-2 and V is TRBV9; D uncertain. Per the germline V gene, CDR1 is SGDLS and CDR2 is YYNGEE. The CDR3 is 13 amino acids. With 3 bases removed from V and 2 bases from J, the gap between germline ends came to 8 bases. The CDR3 here is CASSATANYGYTF. The CDR3 region has the DNA TGTGCCAGCAGCGCGACGGCCAACTATGGCTACACCTTC.

The rearrangement joins TRBV12-3 or TRBV12-4 to TRBJ1-3; no firm D call. The V end was cut by 8 bases, the J end by 0 bases, with 8 bases between. The CDR3 length is 13 residues. The DNA for the CDR3 is TGTGCCAGCTTTCCCTTCTCTGGAAACACCATATATTTT. It specifies CASFPFSGNTIYF.